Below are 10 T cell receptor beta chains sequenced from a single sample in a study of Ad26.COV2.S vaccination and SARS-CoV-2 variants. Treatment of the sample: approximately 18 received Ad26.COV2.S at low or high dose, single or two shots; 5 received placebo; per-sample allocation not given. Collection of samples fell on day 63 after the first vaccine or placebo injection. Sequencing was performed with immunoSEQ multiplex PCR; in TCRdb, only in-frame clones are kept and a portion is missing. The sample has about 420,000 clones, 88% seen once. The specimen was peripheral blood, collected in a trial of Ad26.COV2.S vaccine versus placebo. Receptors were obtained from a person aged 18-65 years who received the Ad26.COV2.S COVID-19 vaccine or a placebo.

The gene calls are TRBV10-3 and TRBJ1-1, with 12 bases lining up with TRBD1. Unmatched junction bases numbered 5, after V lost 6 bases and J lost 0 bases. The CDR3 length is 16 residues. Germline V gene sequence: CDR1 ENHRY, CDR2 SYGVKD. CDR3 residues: CAIRRDRGRVNTEAFF. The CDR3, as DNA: TGTGCCATCAGGAGGGACAGGGGGCGAGTGAACACTGAAGCTTTCTTT.

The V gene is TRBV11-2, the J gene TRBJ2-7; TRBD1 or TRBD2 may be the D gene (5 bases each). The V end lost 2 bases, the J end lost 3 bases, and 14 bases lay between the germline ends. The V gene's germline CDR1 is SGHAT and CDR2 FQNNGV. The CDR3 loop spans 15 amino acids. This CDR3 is CASSLPWDAGYEQYF. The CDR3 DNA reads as TGTGCCAGCAGCTTACCGTGGGACGCAGGCTACGAGCAGTACTTC.

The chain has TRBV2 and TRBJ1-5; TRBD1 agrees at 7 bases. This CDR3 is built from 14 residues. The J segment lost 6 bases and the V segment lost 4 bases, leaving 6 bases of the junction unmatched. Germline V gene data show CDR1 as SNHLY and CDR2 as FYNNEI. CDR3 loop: CASSVVTGIQPQHF. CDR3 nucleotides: TGTGCCAGCAGTGTCGTGACAGGGATTCAGCCCCAGCATTTT.

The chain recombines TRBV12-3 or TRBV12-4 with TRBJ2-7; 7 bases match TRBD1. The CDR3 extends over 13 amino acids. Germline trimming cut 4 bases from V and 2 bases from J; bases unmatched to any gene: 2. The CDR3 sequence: CASSWGTAYEQYF. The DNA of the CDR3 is TGTGCCAGCAGTTGGGGGACAGCCTACGAGCAGTACTTC.

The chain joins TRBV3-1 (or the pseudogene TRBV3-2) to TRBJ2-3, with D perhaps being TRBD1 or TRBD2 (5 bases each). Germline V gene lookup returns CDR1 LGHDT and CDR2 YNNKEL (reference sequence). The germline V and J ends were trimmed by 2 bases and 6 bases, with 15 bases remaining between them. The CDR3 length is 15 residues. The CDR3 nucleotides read TGTGCCAGCAGCCAACGAGGGACCCTCTTGGATACGCAGTATTTT. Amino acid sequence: CASSQRGTLLDTQYF.

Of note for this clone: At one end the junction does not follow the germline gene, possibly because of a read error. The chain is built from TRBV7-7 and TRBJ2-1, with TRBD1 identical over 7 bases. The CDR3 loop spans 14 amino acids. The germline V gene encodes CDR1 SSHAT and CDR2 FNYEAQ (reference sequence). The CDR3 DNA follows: TGTGCTAGCAGCTTAGAGACAGGGCAGGGTGAGCAGTTCTTC. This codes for CASSLETGQGEQFF.

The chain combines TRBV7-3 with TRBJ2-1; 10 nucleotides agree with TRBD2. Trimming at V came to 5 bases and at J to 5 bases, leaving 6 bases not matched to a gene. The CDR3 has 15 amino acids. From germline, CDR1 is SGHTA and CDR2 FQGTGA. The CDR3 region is CASSPSGGADNEQFF. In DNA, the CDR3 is TGTGCCAGCAGCCCCAGCGGGGGGGCCGACAATGAGCAGTTCTTC.

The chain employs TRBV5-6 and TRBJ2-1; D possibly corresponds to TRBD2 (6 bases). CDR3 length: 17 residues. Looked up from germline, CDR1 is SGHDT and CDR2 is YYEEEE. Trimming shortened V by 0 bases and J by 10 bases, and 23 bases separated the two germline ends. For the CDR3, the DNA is TGTGCCAGCAGCTTGGGAATGGGTGTACAGCGGGCATGGGAGCAGTTCTTC. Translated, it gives CASSLGMGVQRAWEQFF.

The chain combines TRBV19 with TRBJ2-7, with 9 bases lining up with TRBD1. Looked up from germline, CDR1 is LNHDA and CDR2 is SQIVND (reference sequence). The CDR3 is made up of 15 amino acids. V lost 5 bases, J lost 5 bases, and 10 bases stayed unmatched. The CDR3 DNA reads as TGTGCCAGTAGTGCCTACAGGGGGCTTCAAGACGAGCAGTACTTC. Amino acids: CASSAYRGLQDEQYF. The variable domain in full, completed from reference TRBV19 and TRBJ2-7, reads DGGITQSPKYLFRKEGQNVTLSCEQNLNHDAMYWYRQDPGQGLRLIYYSQIVNDFQKGDIAEGYSVSREKKESFPLTVTSAQKNPTAFYLCASSAYRGLQDEQYFGPGTRLTVT.

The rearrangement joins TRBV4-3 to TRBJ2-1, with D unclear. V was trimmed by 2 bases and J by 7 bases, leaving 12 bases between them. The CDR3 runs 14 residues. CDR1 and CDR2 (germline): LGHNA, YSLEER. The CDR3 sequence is CASSQSLIFNEQFF. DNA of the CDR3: TGCGCCAGCAGCCAATCCCTGATATTTAATGAGCAGTTCTTC.